This entry lists 10 T cell receptor beta chains sequenced from one sample in a study of response to subunit inactivated influenza vaccine. TCRdb reprocessed the RT-PCR reads with MiXCR, giving one entry per CDR3 protein. The sample lists more than 400,000 distinct CDR3 sequences; over 9.5% were seen once. This sample comprised PBMCs from blood, obtained about 6 weeks after vaccination. The receptors were sampled from a man over 45 who received an inactivated influenza vaccine.

This clonotype has more than one count but fewer than ten. This chain links TRBV7-2 with TRBJ2-3, with D perhaps being TRBD1 or TRBD2 (6 bases each). Trimming removed 1 base from V and 5 bases from J, with 10 bases in between. Germline CDR1 reads SGHTA; CDR2 reads FQGNSA. The CDR3 has 14 amino acids. DNA of the CDR3: TGTGCCAGCAGCTTAGGGGGGGCAGAAGATACGCAGTATTTT. Translated, it gives CASSLGGAEDTQYF.

The chain recombines TRBV7-2 with TRBJ2-5; no clear D gene. Trimming removed 5 bases at V and 4 bases at J, with 11 bases between. CDR3 size: 13 residues. Germline assignment: CDR1 SGHTA and CDR2 FQGNSA. The CDR3 DNA is TGTGCCAGCAGCATGGGCCTAGGAGAGACCCAGTACTTC. Translation gives CASSMGLGETQYF.

The table lists this clonotype with many counts. The rearrangement joins TRBV5-6 to TRBJ2-2; D might be TRBD1 (6 bases). Trimming took 5 bases from V and 1 from J, leaving 9 bases between them. Per the germline V gene, CDR1 is SGHDT and CDR2 is YYEEEE. The CDR3 spans 14 residues. For the CDR3, the DNA is TGTGCCAGCAGATCCAGGGGGAACACCGGGGAGCTGTTTTTT. It specifies CASRSRGNTGELFF.

This clonotype was observed a few times. This rearrangement joins TRBV28 to TRBJ2-7; possibly TRBD1 for D (5 bases). CDR1 is MDHEN, CDR2 SYDVKM, per germline. V dropped 6 bases and J dropped 5 bases, with 11 bases sitting between them. This CDR3 is 12 amino acids long. CDR3 in amino acids: CASSLRVNEQYF. The CDR3 DNA is TGTGCCAGCAGCCTCAGGGTAAACGAGCAGTACTTC. The entire variable domain, with the rest obtained from reference TRBV28 and TRBJ2-7, is as follows: DVKVTQSSRYLVKRTGEKVFLECVQDMDHENMFWYRQDPGLGLRLIYFSYDVKMKEKGDIPEGYSVSREKKERFSLILESASTNQTSMYLCASSLRVNEQYFGPGTRLTVT.

The chain couples TRBV12-3 or TRBV12-4 to TRBJ2-2; a weak D match, TRBD1 (5 bases). The CDR3 has 15 residues. Trimming removed 7 bases at V and 2 bases at J, with 14 bases between. In DNA form, the CDR3 reads TGTGCCAGCAACCCCACCAGGGTCAACACCGGGGAGCTGTTTTTT. Translation: CASNPTRVNTGELFF.

The chain links TRBV27 to TRBJ1-5; 11 bases are shared with TRBD1. The CDR3 is 15 residues long. With V trimmed by 8 bases and J by 4 bases, 7 bases remained unmatched. Germline V lookup: CDR1 MNHEY, CDR2 SMNVEV (reference sequence). The CDR3 coding sequence is TGTGCCAGCCGACGGGACAGGGGGTTTAATCAGCCCCAGCATTTT. It specifies CASRRDRGFNQPQHF.

This clonotype was observed at least ten times. The J gene is TRBJ1-5, the V gene TRBV27; tentative D call: TRBD1 (6 bases). Germline V CDR1 and CDR2: MNHEY, SMNVEV (reference sequence). The V and J ends lost 5 bases and 3 bases respectively, with 11 bases between them. This CDR3 is 14 amino acids long. As DNA, the CDR3 is TGTGCCAGCAGTAGTGGACAGAACAATCAGCCCCAGCATTTT. Protein: CASSSGQNNQPQHF.

This clonotype turned up a few times. The chain carries TRBV12-3 or TRBV12-4 and TRBJ1-1; 10 nucleotides agree with TRBD1. This CDR3 is 15 amino acids long. The V segment lost 5 bases and the J segment 5 bases; nucleotides outside the gene matches: 8. The CDR3 here is CASSPDRGRGTEAFF. The CDR3 DNA sequence: TGTGCCAGCAGTCCCGACAGGGGGCGAGGAACTGAAGCTTTCTTT.

This chain joins TRBV11-3 and TRBJ2-1, with 16 bases identical to TRBD2. CDR1 is SGHNT and CDR2 is YENEEA in the germline V gene. CDR3 size: 19 residues. The V segment lost 11 bases and the J segment 9 bases; nucleotides outside the gene matches: 22. CDR3 coding DNA: TGTGCCTTCTGTCGCTATGGACCGGGACTAGCGGGAGGGCAAAGTGAGCAGTTCTTC. The encoded protein is CAFCRYGPGLAGGQSEQFF. The full variable domain, completed using reference TRBV11-3 and TRBJ2-1, is EAGVVQSPRYKIIEKKQPVAFWCNPISGHNTLYWYLQNLGQGPELLIRYENEEAVDDSQLPKDRFSAERLKGVDSTLKIQPAELGDSAVYLCAFCRYGPGLAGGQSEQFFGPGTRLTVL.

J is TRBJ1-5 and V is TRBV7-6, with TRBD1 matching 11 bases. The CDR3 loop spans 15 amino acids. V lost 5 bases, J lost 4 bases, and 4 bases stayed unmatched. In germline, CDR1 is SGHVS, CDR2 FNYEAQ. The CDR3 loop is CASSRGQGENQPQHF. DNA for the CDR3: TGTGCCAGCAGCCGGGGACAGGGGGAGAATCAGCCCCAGCATTTT.